The 26 T cell receptor beta chains below all came from one sample that was sequenced in a study of T cell responses to AZD1222 COVID-19 vaccine. Measured with immunoSEQ multiplex PCR; TCRdb has only the in-frame clones, and not every one. The table records 45,000 to 65,000 clones, approximately 80% of them present only once. The source material was peripheral blood, sampled 28 days after the second AZD1222 dose. These receptor sequences come from an adult who received the AZD1222 COVID-19 vaccine.

The rearrangement uses TRBV6-5 and TRBJ1-1, with D possibly being TRBD1 (6 bases). The CDR3 runs 15 residues. Trimming cost V 0 bases and J 0 bases, with 8 bases left between them. CDR1 is MNHEY, CDR2 SVGAGI, per germline. CDR3 coding DNA: TGTGCCAGCAGTTACTCGGGGGGCATGAACACTGAAGCTTTCTTT. As protein: CASSYSGGMNTEAFF.

Only a few counts were recorded for this clone. The chain couples TRBV7-2 to TRBJ2-7; D is possibly TRBD2 (6 bases). Trimming removed 1 base from V and 0 bases from J, with 13 bases in between. Per germline, CDR1 SGHTA and CDR2 FQGNSA. The CDR3 contains 16 residues. CDR3 nucleotide sequence: TGTGCCAGCAGCTTAGTCGGGGACTCCTCCTCCTACGAGCAGTACTTC. Translating gives CASSLVGDSSSYEQYF.

The V and J genes are TRBV6-5 and TRBJ1-2; 10 positions match TRBD1. CDR3 length: 14 residues. Trimming at V came to 6 bases and at J to 8 bases, leaving 9 bases not matched to a gene. CDR1 MNHEY and CDR2 SVGAGI come from the germline V gene. This CDR3 reads CASRRRTGGEGYTF. DNA for the CDR3: TGTGCCAGCAGACGACGGACAGGGGGGGAAGGCTACACCTTC.

The chain employs TRBV28 and TRBJ2-7; 8 bases line up with TRBD1. Per germline, CDR1 MDHEN and CDR2 SYDVKM. The length of the CDR3 is 12 residues. With 5 bases clipped from V and 6 bases from J, the junction kept 3 bases outside the gene matches. Here the CDR3 reads CASSGQGSEQYF. The DNA of the CDR3 is TGTGCCAGCAGTGGACAGGGTTCCGAGCAGTACTTC.

The chain employs TRBV19 and TRBJ1-1; no firm D call. CDR1 is LNHDA and CDR2 is SQIVND in the germline V gene (reference sequence). This CDR3 spans 14 amino acids. V was shortened by 3 bases and J by 0 bases, with 8 bases between the two germline ends. The CDR3 bases are TGTGCCAGTAGTATGCCCGGGGTGAACACTGAAGCTTTCTTT. Translation: CASSMPGVNTEAFF.

This rearrangement joins TRBV9 to TRBJ2-1; 8 bases match TRBD2. Looked up from germline, CDR1 is SGDLS and CDR2 is YYNGEE. Trimming took 0 bases from V and 5 from J; bases not matched to a gene: 7. This CDR3 is 16 amino acids long. CDR3 loop: CASSVDPRGANNEQFF. DNA of the CDR3: TGTGCCAGCAGCGTAGACCCGCGGGGGGCCAACAATGAGCAGTTCTTC.

The V and J genes are TRBV6-6 and TRBJ1-6, with no clear D. CDR1 MNHNY and CDR2 SVGAGI come from the germline V gene (reference sequence). V lost 6 bases and J lost 7, with 7 bases in between. The CDR3 runs 12 residues. In DNA form, the CDR3 reads TGTGCCAGCAGCCTATCAAATTCACCCCTCCACTTT. This encodes CASSLSNSPLHF.

The V and J genes are TRBV28 and TRBJ1-5; D remains unclear. In germline, CDR1 is MDHEN, CDR2 SYDVKM. The CDR3 has 14 amino acids. Between the trimmed V and J ends, which lost 2 bases and 0 bases, there was a span of 5 bases. CDR3: CASSLRYSNQPQHF. The CDR3 DNA reads TGTGCCAGCAGTTTAAGGTATAGCAATCAGCCCCAGCATTTT.

This chain's CDR3 is CASSSGTISSPLHF. Written as DNA, the CDR3 is TGTGCCAGCAGCTCGGGGACAATTAGTTCACCCCTCCACTTT. This chain links TRBV5-6 with TRBJ1-6; possibly TRBD1 for D (6 bases). CDR1 and CDR2 (germline): SGHDT, YYEEEE. V lost 3 bases, J lost 9 bases, and 13 bases lay in between. The CDR3 spans 14 residues.

This clone was picked up one time. The genes are TRBV2 and TRBJ1-2, with D unresolved. The V end was cut by 0 bases, the J end by 5 bases, with 7 bases between. The CDR3 is made up of 13 amino acids. Germline loops: CDR1 SNHLY, CDR2 FYNNEI. CDR3 protein: CASSEAGGYGYTF. CDR3 bases: TGTGCCAGCAGTGAAGCAGGAGGGTATGGCTACACCTTC.

The chain recombines TRBV6-2 or TRBV6-3 with TRBJ2-1, with 13 positions matching TRBD2. The length of the CDR3 is 19 residues. Germline CDR1 and CDR2: MNHEY and SVGEGT. The ends lost 0 bases at V and 7 bases at J; junction bases unmatched: 12. CDR3 in DNA: TGTGCCAGCAGTTACTCTTGGACTAGCGGGAGTCCGGCGGGAAATGAGCAGTTCTTC. Translating it yields CASSYSWTSGSPAGNEQFF.

The rearrangement links TRBV5-5 to TRBJ2-7; 8 bases fit TRBD1. Unmatched junction bases numbered 8, after V lost 4 bases and J lost 5 bases. CDR3 length equals 14 residues. In germline, CDR1 is SGHKS, CDR2 YYEKEE (reference sequence). In DNA form, the CDR3 reads TGTGCCAGCAGCGTGGACAGGGTGGTAAACGAGCAGTACGTC. This encodes CASSVDRVVNEQYV.

The V call is TRBV10-1, the J call TRBJ2-5; D is unresolved. This CDR3 contains 13 residues. Germline CDR1 WNHNN, CDR2 SYGVQD (reference sequence). Trimming took 0 bases from V and 3 from J, leaving 5 bases between them. As DNA, the CDR3 is TGCGCCAGCAGTGAGTCCGGTGAAGAGACCCAGTACTTC. Translation: CASSESGEETQYF.

The chain carries TRBV21-1 and TRBJ2-1; the table's D call of TRBD2 was not tested on the DNA. TRBV21-1 is a pseudogene segment. The CDR3 runs 15 residues. CDR3 amino acids: CASSNIAGEDNEQFF. In DNA, the CDR3 is TGTGCCAGCAGCAATATAGCGGGAGAAGACAATGAGCAGTTCTTC.

In this sample, this clone is medium-sized. The V gene is TRBV5-4, the J gene TRBJ2-7, with 7 positions matching TRBD1. The CDR3 is 15 residues long. Germline CDR1 reads SGHNT; CDR2 reads YYREEE (reference sequence). J gave up 0 bases and V 2 bases, and 5 bases lay outside the gene matches. CDR3 in DNA: TGTGCCAGCAGCTTCGACCAGGGGGTCTCCTACGAGCAGTACTTC. Protein product: CASSFDQGVSYEQYF.

The chain employs TRBV3-1 (or the pseudogene TRBV3-2) and TRBJ2-1; TRBD1 matches at 9 bases. CDR3 length: 15 amino acids. Per the germline V gene, CDR1 is LGHDT and CDR2 is YNNKEL (reference sequence). Trimming cost V 0 bases and J 9 bases; bases outside gene matches: 6. CDR3 sequence: CASSQERTGDGEQFF. CDR3 bases: TGTGCCAGCAGCCAAGAAAGGACAGGGGATGGTGAGCAGTTCTTC.

This clone was seen a few times. The V and J genes are TRBV6-2 or TRBV6-3 and TRBJ2-1; D might be TRBD1 or TRBD2, each matching 5 bases. Germline V gives CDR1 MNHEY, CDR2 SVGEGT. The CDR3 spans 17 residues. V was cut by 2 bases and J by 3 bases, with 17 bases left in between. CDR3 DNA sequence: TGTGCCAGCAGTTACCCGAGGGGCGGAGCGAACTACAATGAGCAGTTCTTC. It translates to CASSYPRGGANYNEQFF.

J is TRBJ2-3 and V is TRBV6-5, with no clear D. Germline V gene sequence: CDR1 MNHEY, CDR2 SVGAGI. There are 11 residues in the CDR3. Trimming pared 2 bases from V and 6 bases from J, leaving 3 bases between. The CDR3 DNA sequence: TGTGCCAGCAGTTACGTGGATACGCAGTATTTT. This codes for CASSYVDTQYF.

The table lists this clone with many counts. The chain has TRBV6-1 and TRBJ2-7, with D uncertain. Germline V gene sequence: CDR1 MNHNS, CDR2 SASEGT. V was pared by 1 base and J by 3 bases, with 7 bases between. The CDR3 totals 13 residues. In DNA form, the CDR3 reads TGTGCCAGCAGTGAAGTGTTTCTCTACGAGCAGTACGTC. Translated: CASSEVFLYEQYV.

The rearrangement uses TRBV19 and TRBJ2-3; no clear D. V was clipped by 4 bases and J by 2 bases, with 10 bases between them. CDR3 size: 14 residues. Germline V gene sequence: CDR1 LNHDA, CDR2 SQIVND (reference sequence). The CDR3 spells CASSTDGPTDTQYF. For the CDR3, the DNA is TGTGCCAGTAGTACGGACGGACCCACAGATACGCAGTATTTT. Variable domain in full (rest from reference TRBV19 and TRBJ2-3): DGGITQSPKYLFRKEGQNVTLSCEQNLNHDAMYWYRQDPGQGLRLIYYSQIVNDFQKGDIAEGYSVSREKKESFPLTVTSAQKNPTAFYLCASSTDGPTDTQYFGPGTRLTVL.

This rearrangement joins TRBV3-1 (or the pseudogene TRBV3-2) to TRBJ1-2; D not certain. Germline values: CDR1 LGHDT, CDR2 YNNKEL (reference sequence). V shed 4 bases and J shed 6 bases, with 12 bases lying between them. CDR3 length: 13 residues. As DNA, the CDR3 is TGTGCCAGCAGCCGTCCTGGGAAAGATGGCTACACCTTC. This codes for CASSRPGKDGYTF.

The genes are TRBV28 and TRBJ2-1; D may be TRBD2 (6 bases). The CDR3 is made up of 14 amino acids. Trimming pared 7 bases from V and 4 bases from J, leaving 14 bases between. The germline V gene encodes CDR1 MDHEN and CDR2 SYDVKM. CDR3 in DNA: TGTGCCAGCACCTTGGGGGGAGGATACAATGAGCAGTTCTTC. Translating it yields CASTLGGGYNEQFF.

V usage is TRBV19 and J usage is TRBJ2-1; 7 nucleotides match TRBD2. Trimming cost V 3 bases and J 0 bases; bases outside gene matches: 11. The CDR3 loop spans 18 amino acids. Germline assignment: CDR1 LNHDA and CDR2 SQIVND (reference sequence). The CDR3 coding sequence is TGTGCCAGTAGTATGAAACTAGCGTTCTTGAGCTCCTACAATGAGCAGTTCTTC. The encoded protein is CASSMKLAFLSSYNEQFF. The full variable domain, completed using reference TRBV19 and TRBJ2-1, is DGGITQSPKYLFRKEGQNVTLSCEQNLNHDAMYWYRQDPGQGLRLIYYSQIVNDFQKGDIAEGYSVSREKKESFPLTVTSAQKNPTAFYLCASSMKLAFLSSYNEQFFGPGTRLTVL.

This chain joins TRBV3-1 (or the pseudogene TRBV3-2) and TRBJ1-2, with a possible D match to TRBD1 (5 bases). Per the germline V gene, CDR1 is LGHDT and CDR2 is YNNKEL (reference sequence). The CDR3 length is 13 residues. With 1 base removed from V and 8 bases from J, the gap between germline ends came to 11 bases. CDR3 in amino acids: CASSQGGAFGYTF. The CDR3 DNA reads as TGTGCCAGCAGCCAAGGCGGGGCTTTCGGCTACACCTTC.

The rearrangement links TRBV7-8 to TRBJ2-3; D is undetermined. Trimming took off 4 bases at V and 1 base at J, with 3 bases between the two ends. The CDR3 spans 12 residues. Germline assignment: CDR1 SGHVS and CDR2 FQNEAQ. The CDR3, as DNA: TGTGCCAGCAGCTACCGCACAGATACGCAGTATTTT. It translates to CASSYRTDTQYF.

The chain links TRBV7-9 to TRBJ1-1; no reliable D call. The germline V gene encodes CDR1 SEHNR and CDR2 FQNEAQ (reference sequence). V was trimmed by 2 bases and J by 7 bases, leaving 8 bases between them. The CDR3 totals 12 residues. The CDR3 spells CASSLHEGEAFF. CDR3 nucleotides: TGTGCCAGCAGCTTACACGAGGGTGAAGCTTTCTTT.